These T cell receptor beta chains were read from a single sample in a study of T cell responses to AZD1222 COVID-19 vaccine. Profiled with immunoSEQ multiplex PCR; TCRdb holds only in-frame clones, not every one. The sample shows 120,000 to 150,000 clones, approximately 85% of them seen only once. This material consisted of peripheral blood, taken on day 0 of MenACWY control vaccination. All receptors derive from an adult in good health. Both conserved end residues are part of each CDR3. Each record gives: V gene, D gene, J gene, CDR3 length, CDR3 protein. D genes are given only for firm matches.

>TRBV5-8|-|TRBJ2-5|15
CASSRGGGRQETQYF
>TRBV14|TRBD2|TRBJ2-1|15
CASSQVSGGFNEQFF
>TRBV9|TRBD1|TRBJ1-2|17
CASSVEGASPLNYGYTF
>TRBV7-9|TRBD2|TRBJ2-1|14
CASSLSGGIDEQFF
>TRBV3-1/TRBV3-2|-|TRBJ2-3|15
CASSQAGLLTDTQYF
>TRBV18|-|TRBJ1-1|11
CASSPEIEAFF
>TRBV10-3|-|TRBJ2-4|14
CAISRTEAKNIQYF
>TRBV6-1|TRBD1|TRBJ1-6|17
CASSARTGGQTNSPLHF
>TRBV7-9|-|TRBJ1-2|16
CASSLVEMERNYGYTF
>TRBV10-2|-|TRBJ1-5|13
CASSEKYQQPQHF
>TRBV6-5|-|TRBJ2-5|14
CASKGAGGWETQYF
>TRBV7-9|-|TRBJ1-1|15
CASSAREVNIPEAFF
>TRBV5-1|-|TRBJ2-5|13
CASSLEARETQYF
>TRBV2|-|TRBJ1-1|12
CASIRGSTEAFF
>TRBV3-1/TRBV3-2|-|TRBJ2-3|12
CASSQDRDTQYF
>TRBV10-2|TRBD1|TRBJ2-4|16
CASSELGQGTKNIQYF
>TRBV10-3|-|TRBJ1-1|14
CAIRGGSENTEAFF
>TRBV5-1|-|TRBJ2-3|14
CASSLARASDTQYF
>TRBV9|TRBD2|TRBJ2-5|16
CASSPGGVEAKETQYF
>TRBV11-2|TRBD2|TRBJ2-1|19
CASSLGGLAGIGSYNEQFF
>TRBV19|-|TRBJ2-1|13
CASSIVRDNEQFF
>TRBV24-1|-|TRBJ1-4|12
CAKYSGGEQLFF
>TRBV6-5|-|TRBJ1-6|13
CASRQGGNSPLHF
>TRBV3-1/TRBV3-2|TRBD2|TRBJ2-5|16
CASSQTSGGIQETQYF
>TRBV6-5|-|TRBJ1-1|13
CATRQDMNTEAFF
>TRBV3-1/TRBV3-2|-|TRBJ2-2|16
CASSQVPRSGTGELFF
>TRBV7-9|-|TRBJ2-2|15
CASNLWGNRTGELFF
>TRBV4-1|-|TRBJ2-2|15
CASSQDRVRTGELFF
>TRBV28|-|TRBJ1-2|11
CASSLNSAYTF
>TRBV12-1|-|TRBJ1-1|13
CASSWGQTHEAFF
>TRBV11-1|-|TRBJ2-2|12
CASSLNTGELFF
>TRBV6-5|-|TRBJ1-1|14
CASSYREGITEAFF
>TRBV12-3/TRBV12-4|-|TRBJ2-7|12
CASSLLSYEQYF
>TRBV2|TRBD2|TRBJ2-1|14
CASRSGTSVSEQFF
>TRBV7-7|-|TRBJ2-5|16
CASSLGVGAFQETQYF
>TRBV15|-|TRBJ1-1|14
CATSRVVWQGQAFF
>TRBV7-9|-|TRBJ2-2|16
CASSLLGSQSTGELFF
>TRBV18|-|TRBJ1-4|15
CASSPPGGLSEKLFF
>TRBV6-2/TRBV6-3|-|TRBJ2-7|11
CASSSLYEQYF
>TRBV9|-|TRBJ1-1|15
CASSVRVGPDTEAFF
>TRBV7-3|-|TRBJ2-1|15
CASSRTGGPGNEQFF
>TRBV10-1|-|TRBJ1-2|13
CASSDGPGYGYTF
>TRBV11-2|TRBD1|TRBJ1-2|15
CASNSPNRGRGGYTF
>TRBV3-1/TRBV3-2|-|TRBJ1-2|12
CASSQLDRGYTF
>TRBV4-1|-|TRBJ1-2|15
CASSPSVTEVYGYTF
>TRBV30|TRBD1|TRBJ1-1|13
CAWGGTGTGEAFF
>TRBV10-3|-|TRBJ2-1|14
CAIRDRGSYNEQFF
>TRBV12-3/TRBV12-4|-|TRBJ2-7|13
CASSLGTTYEQYF
>TRBV12-5|-|TRBJ1-5|12
CASKGSTQPQHF
>TRBV6-5|-|TRBJ1-4|15
CASRRDTTTNEKLFF
>TRBV5-4|-|TRBJ1-4|16
CASSLGPGSTNEKLFF
>TRBV28|TRBD1|TRBJ1-3|15
CASSRSDRDGNTIYF
>TRBV4-1|TRBD2|TRBJ2-1|17
CASSPTSGGLSYNEQFF
>TRBV5-5|TRBD2|TRBJ2-2|17
CASSFGLAWTVGGELFF
>TRBV18|-|TRBJ2-2|16
CASSPQLPGEAGELFF
>TRBV19|-|TRBJ2-1|16
CASSLSSASSYNEQFF
>TRBV29-1|-|TRBJ1-5|14
CSVVLQGSEQPQHF